This TCR beta chain was obtained from a study of OX40 agonist ivuxolimab in advanced cancers. Study conclusions and caveats: Both CD4+ and CD8+ T cell populations in blood had undergone clonal expansion by week 6 at 0.1 to 3.0 mg/kg.

The protocol was immunoSEQ multiplex PCR, while the TCRdb copy is restricted to in-frame clones and leaves out a portion. The data show 45,000 to 50,000 clones, about 81% seen once. This clone was seen more than once but under ten times. The antigen is undetermined. The CDR3 consists of 16 residues. V dropped 4 bases and J dropped 4; count of bases not matched to a gene: 6. Per the germline V gene, CDR1 is SGHKS and CDR2 is YYEKEE (reference sequence). V and J are TRBV5-5 and TRBJ2-1; 12 nucleotides agree with TRBD2. The sequence was collected from an adult with an advanced solid tumor such as melanoma, head and neck, liver or kidney cancer. This material consisted of CD4+ or CD8+ T cells sorted from blood, taken in a trial of the OX40 agonist ivuxolimab. Here the CDR3 DNA reads TGTGCCAGCAGCCCGCGACTAGCGGGAGTGTACAATGAGCAGTTCTTC. Amino acid sequence: CASSPRLAGVYNEQFF.